Presented here are 25 T cell receptor beta chains from one specimen sequenced in a study of cytomegalovirus exposure and HLA in healthy donors (dated by TCRdb to 2016 to 2017). Library creation used the immunoSEQ multiplex PCR assay. For the multiplex PCR, a mixture combining 60 forward primers for TCR Vbeta segments and 13 reverse primers for TCR Jbeta segments was used. The immuneACCESS repertoire file appears here via TCRdb, limited to in-frame rearrangements. These files lack a portion of the clones; in checked studies, under half of the deficit traces to unresolved V genes, and the cause of the others is not known. A total of 150,000 to 200,000 clones appear in this sample, 65% to 85% of them only once. The top ten clones comprise approximately 2% of the sample. The sample consisted of PBMCs. Receptors originate from a man aged 18-30 years in good health and CMV-seronegative.

The rearrangement links TRBV19 to TRBJ1-6; tentative D call: TRBD1 (6 bases). The CDR3 extends over 14 amino acids. Germline V gene sequence: CDR1 LNHDA, CDR2 SQIVND (reference sequence). V lost 4 bases, J lost 7 bases, and 11 bases lay in between. CDR3 sequence reads: CASSRTDRNSPLHF. In DNA form, the CDR3 reads TGTGCCAGTAGTAGGACAGATAGAAATTCACCCCTCCACTTT.

V gene TRBV4-1 combines with J gene TRBJ2-3, with a possible D match to TRBD1 (6 bases). The CDR3 spans 14 residues. V was trimmed by 6 bases and J by 5 bases, leaving 15 bases between them. The germline V gene encodes CDR1 MGHRA and CDR2 YSYEKL. This chain's CDR3 is CASSRTQGLDTQYF. DNA for the CDR3: TGCGCCAGCAGTCGAACCCAGGGGTTAGATACGCAGTATTTT.

The CDR3 nucleotides are TGTGCCAGCAGCTTAGATGATGGACAGCTCTCCTACGAGCAGTACTTC. This translates into CASSLDDGQLSYEQYF. This chain links TRBV7-2 with TRBJ2-5; possible D gene TRBD1, 6 bases. TRBJ2-7 explains the end of the DNA better; the J call may be wrong. Per germline, CDR1 SGHTA and CDR2 FQGNSA. The CDR3 runs 16 residues.

This chain joins TRBV4-3 and TRBJ2-7; possible D gene TRBD1, 6 bases. The germline V gene encodes CDR1 LGHNA and CDR2 YSLEER. The CDR3 has 17 residues. V shed 0 bases and J shed 4 bases, with 19 bases lying between them. The CDR3 DNA reads TGCGCCAGCAGCCAAGAGTTTTTGCTCAGGGGACGGTACGAGCAGTACTTC. Translated: CASSQEFLLRGRYEQYF.

Notes on this clone: Other DNA sequences within the sample encode an identical CDR3. The chain links TRBV9 to TRBJ2-5; 9 bases align to TRBD1. Germline CDR1 and CDR2: SGDLS and YYNGEE. The CDR3 spans 13 residues. Unmatched junction bases numbered 3, after V lost 4 bases and J lost 5 bases. CDR3 bases: TGTGCCAGCAGCCGACAGGGGGGCGAGACCCAGTACTTC. It specifies CASSRQGGETQYF.

This clone was picked up one time. The genes are TRBV28 and TRBJ1-2; D might be TRBD1 (5 bases). Per the germline V gene, CDR1 is MDHEN and CDR2 is SYDVKM. Trimming pared 6 bases from V and 5 bases from J, leaving 19 bases between. CDR3 size: 15 residues. The chain's CDR3 is CASRIDHAGKYGYTF. CDR3 DNA: TGTGCCAGCAGAATTGATCACGCAGGGAAGTATGGCTACACCTTC.

The chain's CDR3 is CASSLSGGPYEQYF. As DNA, the CDR3 is TGTGCCAGCAGCTTAAGCGGGGGTCCCTACGAGCAGTACTTC. The V and J genes are TRBV7-3 and TRBJ2-7, with TRBD2 matching over 7 bases. Unmatched junction bases numbered 2, after V lost 1 base and J lost 2 bases. CDR1 SGHTA and CDR2 FQGTGA come from the germline V gene. The length of the CDR3 is 14 residues.

The J gene is TRBJ1-1, the V gene TRBV10-3, with D unclear. Germline CDR1 is ENHRY and CDR2 is SYGVKD. The CDR3 spans 14 residues. The ends were cut back, 2 bases at V and 1 base at J, with 8 bases in the middle. The CDR3 is CAISENWRNTEAFF. DNA for the CDR3: TGTGCCATCAGTGAGAATTGGAGGAACACTGAAGCTTTCTTT.

The genes are TRBV18 and TRBJ1-1; tentatively, D is TRBD1 (5 bases). This CDR3 spans 16 amino acids. The V end lost 2 bases, the J end lost 1 base, and 14 bases lay between the germline ends. CDR1 and CDR2 from the germline V gene are KGHSH and LQKENI. CDR3 in DNA: TGTGCCAGCTCACCATTCGTAACAGGTTGGAACACTGAAGCTTTCTTT. Its translation is CASSPFVTGWNTEAFF.

The chain recombines TRBV27 with TRBJ2-1; possibly TRBD1 for D (5 bases). The V gene's germline CDR1 is MNHEY and CDR2 SMNVEV (reference sequence). The ends were cut back, 3 bases at V and 3 bases at J, with 12 bases in the middle. This CDR3 contains 15 residues. The CDR3 DNA follows: TGTGCCAGCAGTTTGGCCGCAGGGATCTACAATGAGCAGTTCTTC. Translated: CASSLAAGIYNEQFF.

DNA of the CDR3: TGCGCCAGCAGCTTGTGGGGCCCCCCAGATACGCAGTATTTT. As protein: CASSLWGPPDTQYF. The genes are TRBV5-1 and TRBJ2-3, with D perhaps matching TRBD1 (5 bases). Trimming cost V 1 base and J 4 bases, with 10 bases left between them. CDR3 size: 14 residues. Germline lookup yields CDR1 SGHRS and CDR2 YFSETQ.

A few counts support this clone. The chain couples TRBV9 to TRBJ1-2; 9 positions agree with TRBD1. V was pared by 5 bases and J by 2 bases, with 4 bases of the junction left unmatched. Germline-derived CDR1 and CDR2 are SGDLS and YYNGEE. The CDR3 loop spans 14 amino acids. The CDR3 here is CASRATGGNYGYTF. The CDR3 DNA is TGTGCCAGCAGAGCAACAGGGGGCAACTATGGCTACACCTTC.

The rearrangement uses TRBV15 and TRBJ2-3; 10 nucleotides align to TRBD2. CDR1 is LNHNV, CDR2 YYDKDF, per germline (reference sequence). Unmatched junction bases numbered 4, after V lost 2 bases and J lost 5 bases. The CDR3 runs 15 residues. CDR3 bases: TGTGCCACCAGCAGACTAGCGGGGGAGTTAGATACGCAGTATTTT. Its protein is CATSRLAGELDTQYF. The complete variable domain, with remaining parts taken from reference TRBV15 and TRBJ2-3, reads DAMVIQNPRYQVTQFGKPVTLSCSQTLNHNVMYWYQQKSSQAPKLLFHYYDKDFNNEADTPDNFQSRRPNTSFCFLDIRSPGLGDTAMYLCATSRLAGELDTQYFGPGTRLTVL.

J is TRBJ2-1 and V is TRBV10-3; D call uncertain. The CDR3 covers 13 residues. Germline CDR1 and CDR2: ENHRY and SYGVKD. Trimming pared 2 bases from V and 6 bases from J, leaving 8 bases between. CDR3 sequence reads: CAISEQLFNEQFF. The CDR3 region has the DNA TGTGCCATCAGTGAGCAATTGTTCAATGAGCAGTTCTTC.

The rearrangement joins TRBV9 to TRBJ2-5, with 10 bases aligning to TRBD2. CDR1 and CDR2 from the germline V gene are SGDLS and YYNGEE. After removal of 2 bases from V and 2 bases from J, the junction contained 3 bases not matched to a gene. The CDR3 is 15 amino acids. CDR3 in DNA: TGTGCCAGCAGCGTCACGACTAGCGGGCAAGAGACCCAGTACTTC. It codes for CASSVTTSGQETQYF.

The chain employs TRBV5-1 and TRBJ2-7; D not certain. CDR1 is SGHRS, CDR2 YFSETQ, per germline. CDR3 size: 14 residues. Deletions cut 0 bases from V and 2 bases from J, with 9 bases between. CDR3 sequence: CASSLEQRAYEQYF. The CDR3 DNA reads as TGCGCCAGCAGCTTGGAACAGAGAGCCTACGAGCAGTACTTC.

The J gene is TRBJ1-1, the V gene TRBV4-3; the D is unclear. Germline V gene lookup returns CDR1 LGHNA and CDR2 YSLEER. The CDR3 is made up of 14 amino acids. V was trimmed by 0 bases and J by 5 bases, leaving 10 bases between them. CDR3 loop: CASSQENWRTEAFF. The CDR3 coding sequence is TGCGCCAGCAGCCAAGAAAATTGGAGGACTGAAGCTTTCTTT.

The chain uses TRBV2 and TRBJ1-2; D call uncertain. This CDR3 has 14 amino acids. Germline V gene data show CDR1 as SNHLY and CDR2 as FYNNEI. Trimming removed 3 bases at V and 6 bases at J, with 14 bases between. The chain's CDR3 is CASSDSGGRDGYTF. The DNA for the CDR3 is TGTGCCAGCAGTGACTCCGGAGGACGGGATGGCTACACCTTC.

V gene TRBV5-6 combines with J gene TRBJ1-1; D remains unclear. This CDR3 region has 13 residues. The germline V and J ends were trimmed by 3 bases and 0 bases, with 6 bases remaining between them. Germline lookup yields CDR1 SGHDT and CDR2 YYEEEE. The CDR3 region has the DNA TGTGCCAGCAGCTCCGACATGAACACTGAAGCTTTCTTT. Translation: CASSSDMNTEAFF.

This chain joins TRBV5-4 and TRBJ2-1, with 7 bases identical to TRBD2. The length of the CDR3 is 16 residues. J lost 6 bases, V lost 4 bases, and 13 bases had no gene match. CDR1 and CDR2 from the germline V gene are SGHNT and YYREEE (reference sequence). Here the CDR3 DNA reads TGTGCCAGCAGCCCGGCCCTAGCGGTCGGAACCAATGAGCAGTTCTTC. It translates to CASSPALAVGTNEQFF.

This clone was recorded a few times. The chain is built from TRBV19 and TRBJ2-1; tentative D call: TRBD1 (6 bases). Germline assignment: CDR1 LNHDA and CDR2 SQIVND (reference sequence). The V end lost 2 bases, the J end lost 3 bases, and 11 bases lay between the germline ends. The CDR3 sequence is 15 residues long. CDR3 sequence: CASSIYWDNYNEQFF. The CDR3 DNA sequence: TGTGCCAGTAGTATATATTGGGACAACTACAATGAGCAGTTCTTC.

V gene TRBV7-2 combines with J gene TRBJ2-1; D may be TRBD2 (6 bases). The germline V gene has CDR1 SGHTA and CDR2 FQGNSA. The CDR3 extends over 14 amino acids. V dropped 5 bases and J dropped 6 bases, with 14 bases sitting between them. The CDR3 DNA is TGTGCCAGCAGCGATACCCTGACTAGCAATGAGCAGTTCTTC. Its protein is CASSDTLTSNEQFF.

This chain uses TRBV5-1 with TRBJ1-2, with a possible D match to TRBD1 (5 bases). The V end lost 2 bases, the J end lost 5 bases, and 13 bases lay between the germline ends. The CDR3 extends over 14 amino acids. The V gene's germline CDR1 is SGHRS and CDR2 YFSETQ. The CDR3 is CASSLGAENYGYTF. The CDR3 DNA reads TGCGCCAGCAGCTTAGGGGCGGAGAATTATGGCTACACCTTC.

The rearrangement uses TRBV19 and TRBJ1-1; D ambiguous. Between the trimmed V and J ends, which lost 5 bases and 4 bases, there was a span of 14 bases. The germline gives CDR1 LNHDA, CDR2 SQIVND (reference sequence). This CDR3 contains 14 residues. The CDR3 bases are TGTGCCAGTAGTTCTCCTTATTTGAGCACTGAAGCTTTCTTT. Amino acid sequence: CASSSPYLSTEAFF.

The J gene is TRBJ2-7, the V gene TRBV27, with TRBD2 matching over 9 bases. Germline values: CDR1 MNHEY, CDR2 SMNVEV (reference sequence). The J segment lost 3 bases and the V segment lost 6 bases, leaving 12 bases of the junction unmatched. The CDR3 loop spans 16 amino acids. The CDR3 nucleotides are TGTGCCAGCAGCCGGACCCGACTAGCGGACAACTACGAGCAGTACTTC. This encodes CASSRTRLADNYEQYF.